These T cell receptor beta chains were read from a single sample in a study of neurological immune-mediated disorders. Via MiXCR, TCRdb re-called the 5' RACE reads, giving one row per CDR3 protein. The sample yields under 80,000 distinct CDR3 sequences, 4.5% to 5.5% seen once. Sequencing used PBMCs. These receptor sequences come from a woman in her fifties or sixties with multiple sclerosis. Each CDR3 is given with its conserved first and last residue. A D gene is named only where the DNA matches it firmly. Rows give clone size only sometimes, using once, few, many, or a class for an expanded clone.

V gene,D gene,clone size,J gene,CDR3 DNA,CDR3 protein
TRBV21-1,.,many,TRBJ1-1,TGTGCCAGCAGCACATACACTGAAGCTTTCTTT,CASSTYTEAFF
TRBV12-3/TRBV12-4,.,many,TRBJ1-2,TGTGCCAGCAGTCCAGGGTCCAACTATGGCTACACCTTC,CASSPGSNYGYTF
TRBV5-1,.,many,TRBJ1-1,TGCGCCAGCAGCCAATACGGGGACACTGAAGCTTTCTTT,CASSQYGDTEAFF
TRBV20-1,TRBD1,many,TRBJ2-7,TGCAGTGCCCCCGGGACAGTGGGGCTCAAGCAGTACTTC,CSAPGTVGLKQYF
TRBV7-2,.,many,TRBJ2-1,TGTGCCAGCAGCTTAGACAGTCGTAATGAGCAGTTCTTC,CASSLDSRNEQFF
TRBV10-3,TRBD2,many,TRBJ2-1,TGTGCCATCAGTGAGTCTTCGGGGGGGACAAATGAGCAGTTCTTC,CAISESSGGTNEQFF
TRBV5-6,.,many,TRBJ1-1,TGTGCCAGCAGCTCCGACCTGAACACTGAAGCTTTCTTT,CASSSDLNTEAFF
TRBV5-1,TRBD1,many,TRBJ1-2,TGCGCCAGCAGCCCGGGACAGGACTATGGCTACACCTTC,CASSPGQDYGYTF
TRBV4-1,TRBD1,many,TRBJ1-6,TGCGCCAGTCGGGACAGGGATTCCTATAATTCACCCCTCCACTTT,CASRDRDSYNSPLHF
TRBV5-4,.,few,TRBJ2-4,TGTGCCAGCAGCGACCGACCTCTAGCCAAAAACATTCAGTACTTC,CASSDRPLAKNIQYF
TRBV7-6,.,many,TRBJ2-7,TGTGCCAGCAGCCCAGGGAACTACGAGCAGTACTTC,CASSPGNYEQYF
TRBV7-2,.,many,TRBJ2-5,TGTGCCAGCAGTCGCGACGCCAACCAAGAGACCCAGTACTTC,CASSRDANQETQYF
TRBV29-1,.,few,TRBJ2-3,TGCAGCGTTGAGTCCCGGGGGAGCACAGATACGCAGTATTTT,CSVESRGSTDTQYF
TRBV7-2,.,many,TRBJ2-4,TGTGCCAGCAGCCGAGGGGGGATAGCCAAAAACATTCAGTACTTC,CASSRGGIAKNIQYF
TRBV20-1,TRBD2,.,TRBJ2-3,TGCAGTGCTTATAGCGGGGGGGTACGCACAGATACGCAGTATTTT,CSAYSGGVRTDTQYF
TRBV25-1,.,.,TRBJ1-5,TGTGCCAGCAGTGGTTGGGGGGTAAGTAATCAGCCCCAGCATTTT,CASSGWGVSNQPQHF
TRBV7-2,.,many,TRBJ2-1,TGTGCCAGCAGCGCAAGAGCCCCGGGCGATGAGCAGTTCTTC,CASSARAPGDEQFF
TRBV5-1,TRBD1,many,TRBJ1-1,TGCGCCAGCAGCCTTCTAGGGGGCGCGAACACTGAAGCTTTCTTT,CASSLLGGANTEAFF
TRBV20-1,TRBD1,many,TRBJ1-1,TGCAGTGCTAGCTGGGACAGGGGAGCTTTCTTT,CSASWDRGAFF
TRBV12-3/TRBV12-4,.,many,TRBJ1-2,TGTGCCAGCACCCGGGGGGGCTATGGCTACACCTTC,CASTRGGYGYTF
TRBV6-2/TRBV6-3,.,.,TRBJ2-3,TGTGCCAGCAGAAGGACAGTCGACGATACGCAGTATTTT,CASRRTVDDTQYF
TRBV3-1,.,many,TRBJ1-1,TGTGCCAGCAGCCTGTCGGCGAACACTGAAGCTTTCTTT,CASSLSANTEAFF
TRBV11-2,.,many,TRBJ2-7,TGTGCCAGCAGCTTAGGATTAACATGGGGGGAGTCCTACGAGCAGTACTTC,CASSLGLTWGESYEQYF
TRBV25-1,.,many,TRBJ2-5,TGTGCCAGCAGTGAATATCGTTGGGGGGAAGAGACCCAGTACTTC,CASSEYRWGEETQYF
TRBV3-1,.,few,TRBJ2-5,TGTGCCAGCAGCCGCGGCAGAGAAGAGACCCAGTACTTC,CASSRGREETQYF
TRBV20-1,.,many,TRBJ1-5,TGCAGTGCCCAGGACGGGCAGAGAAATCAGCCCCAGCATTTT,CSAQDGQRNQPQHF
TRBV3-1,.,many,TRBJ2-3,TGTGCCAGCAGCCAAGATATGCGGATGCAGTATTTT,CASSQDMRMQYF
TRBV3-1,.,.,TRBJ1-5,TGTGCCAGCAGCCAAGATTTAAATCAGCCCCAGCATTTT,CASSQDLNQPQHF
TRBV5-1,.,many,TRBJ2-3,TGCGCCAGCAGCTTGGCCAGGGAAGGAGATACGCAGTATTTT,CASSLAREGDTQYF
TRBV6-2/TRBV6-3,.,many,TRBJ1-5,TGTGCCAGCAGTTATGACAGTGGGATAGCGCCCCAGCATTTT,CASSYDSGIAPQHF
TRBV29-1,.,many,TRBJ2-3,TGCAGCGTTGATGTGGGCACAGATACGCAGTATTTT,CSVDVGTDTQYF
TRBV10-3,.,few,TRBJ1-4,TGTGCCATCAGTGAGCGGCAGCCGAATGAAAAACTGTTTTTT,CAISERQPNEKLFF
TRBV5-1,TRBD2,many,TRBJ2-2,TGCGCCAGCAGCTTCGGAAGGGACCTAACTAGCGGCACCGGGGAGCTGTTTTTT,CASSFGRDLTSGTGELFF
TRBV20-1,TRBD2,many,TRBJ2-5,TGCAGTGCTAGAAGCCCGGGGACTAGGACGGGGCGTCGGGAGACCCAGTACTTC,CSARSPGTRTGRRETQYF
TRBV27,.,many,TRBJ1-5,TGTGCCAGCAGTTTCACAGACCATCAGCCCCAGCATTTT,CASSFTDHQPQHF
TRBV5-1,.,many,TRBJ2-3,TGCGCCAGCAGCTTGCGAGCGGATACGCAGTATTTT,CASSLRADTQYF
TRBV20-1,.,.,TRBJ2-3,TGCAGTGCTAGTATTCTTTCTAGCACAGATACGCAGTATTTT,CSASILSSTDTQYF
TRBV5-1,.,many,TRBJ2-3,TGCGCCAGCAGCTTGAACAGTCGGGAAGATACGCAGTATTTT,CASSLNSREDTQYF
TRBV12-3/TRBV12-4,.,many,TRBJ2-7,TGTGCCAGCAGTGTTAGGAACGAGCAGTACTTC,CASSVRNEQYF
TRBV20-1,.,many,TRBJ2-5,TGCAGTGCCAGGGACCCCAGTCTTGAGACCCAGTACTTC,CSARDPSLETQYF
TRBV20-1,TRBD1,.,TRBJ2-7,TGCAGTGCCTTCCGGGACAGGGGCGAAGAGCAGTACTTC,CSAFRDRGEEQYF
TRBV27,.,many,TRBJ2-5,TGTGCCAGCAGCATCCTCGGGCAGGGAAGAGAGACCCAGTACTTC,CASSILGQGRETQYF
TRBV11-3,.,many,TRBJ2-2,TGTGCCAGCAGCTCAGGGGCACACTCCGGGGAGCTGTTTTTT,CASSSGAHSGELFF
TRBV20-1,.,.,TRBJ1-5,TGCAGTGCGAGGACAGACCCCAATCAGCCCCAGCATTTT,CSARTDPNQPQHF
TRBV2,.,many,TRBJ2-2,TGTGCCAGCAGTGAACCCGGGGAGCTGTTTTTT,CASSEPGELFF
TRBV10-1,.,.,TRBJ2-7,TGCGCCAGCAGTGATGGAGGGCCGGACAACGAGCAGTACTTC,CASSDGGPDNEQYF
TRBV7-9,.,few,TRBJ2-7,TGTGCCAGCAGTTCTGGACGGGACGGGACGTCCTACGAGCAGTACTTC,CASSSGRDGTSYEQYF
TRBV10-3,.,many,TRBJ2-5,TGTGCCACGGGGGGGACAGCCCAAGAGACCCAGTACTTC,CATGGTAQETQYF
TRBV11-3,.,many,TRBJ2-7,TGTGCCAGCAGCCCCCGCTCCTACGAGCAGTACTTC,CASSPRSYEQYF